These 15 T cell receptor beta chains share one sample of origin, sequenced in a study of CD8+ T cells in alopecia areata. Extraction and reverse transcription of RNA yielded cDNA as the sequencing template. TCRdb's table, derived via immunoSEQ multiplex PCR, lists solely in-frame clones and lacks some. The table has 150,000 or so clones, 58% seen once. The treatment denotes: oral pan-JAK inhibitor, 5-10 mg twice daily. The sequencing here drew on CD4+ T cells sorted from blood, taken at approximately week 56, from a patient treated with tofacitinib. These receptors originate from a human donor with alopecia areata.

V gene TRBV29-1 combines with J gene TRBJ1-2; the match to TRBD1 covers 7 bases. The CDR3 sequence is 11 residues long. The germline CDR1 and CDR2 sequences are SQVTM and ANQGSEA. Trimming at V came to 7 bases and at J to 6 bases, leaving 5 bases not matched to a gene. In nucleotides, the CDR3 is TGCAGCGCTCTAGACAGGGATGGCTACACCTTC. Translating gives CSALDRDGYTF.

The chain carries TRBV11-2 and TRBJ2-5, with D perhaps matching TRBD1 (5 bases). The ends were cut back, 3 bases at V and 1 base at J, with 9 bases in the middle. There are 14 residues in the CDR3. CDR1 is SGHAT and CDR2 is FQNNGV in the germline V gene. CDR3 coding DNA: TGTGCCAGCAGCTTGGGGCCCTTCCAAGAGACCCAGTACTTC. This gives the protein CASSLGPFQETQYF. The full variable domain, with the rest looked up from reference TRBV11-2 and TRBJ2-5, is EAGVAQSPRYKIIEKRQSVAFWCNPISGHATLYWYQQILGQGPKLLIQFQNNGVVDDSQLPKDRFSAERLKGVDSTLKIQPAKLEDSAVYLCASSLGPFQETQYFGPGTRLLVL.

The DNA of the CDR3 is TGCAGCGTCGCACGGACTACCCAAGAGACCCAGTACTTC. Translation gives CSVARTTQETQYF. The genes are TRBV29-1 and TRBJ2-5; a possible D gene is TRBD2 (6 bases). Germline V gives CDR1 SQVTM, CDR2 ANQGSEA. The CDR3 is 13 residues long. Trimming left V 6 bases short and J 1 base short, with 12 bases between.

The chain recombines TRBV30 with TRBJ2-4; D might be TRBD1 (6 bases). CDR3 length equals 14 residues. V lost 0 bases to trimming and J lost 15 bases, with 21 bases between them. CDR1 is GTSNPN and CDR2 is SVGIG in the germline V gene (reference sequence). CDR3 DNA sequence: TGTGCCTGGAGTGTAGCCGTAAGCGGTCAGGGGCCGTACTTC. It translates to CAWSVAVSGQGPYF.

A single count supports this clone. The chain combines TRBV18 with TRBJ1-1, with D hard to call. V was clipped by 3 bases and J by 4 bases, with 12 bases between them. Germline V CDR1 and CDR2: KGHSH, LQKENI. This CDR3 is 14 amino acids long. In nucleotides, the CDR3 is TGTGCCAGCTCACCGGGCCAGCCGATCACTGAAGCTTTCTTT. It translates to CASSPGQPITEAFF.

This clone has more than one count but fewer than ten. This chain connects TRBV29-1 to TRBJ2-1; a possible D gene is TRBD2 (7 bases). This CDR3 has 14 amino acids. The germline gives CDR1 SQVTM, CDR2 ANQGSEA. V was trimmed by 5 bases and J by 4 bases, leaving 15 bases between them. The CDR3 spells CSVSLGGHYNEQFF. The CDR3 DNA reads as TGCAGCGTTTCTCTCGGGGGGCATTACAATGAGCAGTTCTTC.

The V call is TRBV15, the J call TRBJ1-2; D gene uncertain. From germline, CDR1 is LNHNV and CDR2 YYDKDF (reference sequence). The CDR3 length is 15 residues. Trimming took 4 bases from V and 8 from J, leaving 20 bases between them. CDR3 sequence: CATSNPGLPRRGYTF. CDR3 nucleotides: TGTGCCACCAGCAACCCCGGCCTCCCTCGGCGAGGCTACACCTTC.

Points on this clone: Sequence at one end of the junction differs from germline and may be a read error. The chain joins TRBV19 to TRBJ1-1, with 8 nucleotides matching TRBD1. The CDR3 covers 13 residues. Germline V lookup: CDR1 LNHDA, CDR2 SQIVND (reference sequence). CDR3 bases: TGTGCCAGTAGTATAGAGCCCGGACAGGGACTCCTCTTT. Protein product: CASSIEPGQGLLF.

This clone has a handful of counts. V gene TRBV7-8 combines with J gene TRBJ2-7; the match to TRBD1 covers 9 bases. Trimming cost V 4 bases and J 4 bases; bases outside gene matches: 11. The CDR3 loop spans 16 amino acids. CDR1 is SGHVS and CDR2 is FQNEAQ in the germline V gene. The CDR3 is CASSSPGTGPTYEQYF. CDR3 nucleotides: TGTGCCAGCAGCTCCCCCGGGACAGGGCCAACATACGAGCAGTACTTC.

The chain links TRBV25-1 to TRBJ1-4; D call uncertain. Germline V CDR1 and CDR2: MGHDK, SYGVNS. The CDR3 is 15 residues long. V dropped 1 base and J dropped 3 bases, with 9 bases sitting between them. The CDR3 nucleotides read TGTGCCAGCAGTGAATCTAGAGGATCTAATGAAAAACTGTTTTTT. Protein: CASSESRGSNEKLFF.

The chain links TRBV19 to TRBJ2-7; D call uncertain. From germline, CDR1 is LNHDA and CDR2 SQIVND (reference sequence). V was shortened by 4 bases and J by 0 bases, with 7 bases between the two germline ends. CDR3 length equals 13 residues. The CDR3 sequence is CASSKPDSYEQYF. The CDR3 bases are TGTGCCAGTAGTAAGCCAGACTCCTACGAGCAGTACTTC. Looking up the rest from reference TRBV19 and TRBJ2-7 gives the full variable domain: DGGITQSPKYLFRKEGQNVTLSCEQNLNHDAMYWYRQDPGQGLRLIYYSQIVNDFQKGDIAEGYSVSREKKESFPLTVTSAQKNPTAFYLCASSKPDSYEQYFGPGTRLTVT.

The V and J genes are TRBV5-1 and TRBJ1-2; D is perhaps TRBD1 (6 bases). The germline V gene encodes CDR1 SGHRS and CDR2 YFSETQ. Trimming removed 4 bases from V and 4 bases from J, with 14 bases in between. The CDR3 extends over 14 amino acids. CDR3 sequence reads: CASSAGQQLYGYTF. In DNA, the CDR3 is TGCGCCAGCAGCGCAGGACAGCAACTCTATGGCTACACCTTC.

The chain links TRBV7-9 to TRBJ1-2, with D hard to call. Trimming left V 8 bases short and J 13 bases short, with 23 bases between. The germline V gene has CDR1 SEHNR and CDR2 FQNEAQ (reference sequence). The CDR3 runs 13 residues. CDR3 loop: CASFRLPVGPVTF. The CDR3 DNA follows: TGTGCCAGCTTCCGACTCCCAGTGGGCCCAGTCACCTTC.

This chain connects TRBV18 to TRBJ2-4, with D possibly matching TRBD2 (5 bases). V was pared by 3 bases and J by 6 bases, with 12 bases between. The CDR3 loop spans 14 amino acids. Germline CDR1 reads KGHSH; CDR2 reads LQKENI. The CDR3 loop is CASSPGGSANIQYF. The CDR3 DNA reads as TGTGCCAGCTCACCGGGTGGGAGCGCAAACATTCAGTACTTC.

This rearrangement joins TRBV30 to TRBJ2-7, with D tentatively TRBD2 (5 bases). Trimming pared 5 bases from V and 7 bases from J, leaving 18 bases between. The CDR3 has 13 residues. Germline CDR1 GTSNPN, CDR2 SVGIG (reference sequence). The DNA of the CDR3 is TGTGCCTGGGCTTCCTTTCTGTCGGGGGAGCAGTACTTC. Translated, it gives CAWASFLSGEQYF. Looking up the rest from reference TRBV30 and TRBJ2-7 gives the full variable domain: SQTIHQWPATLVQPVGSPLSLECTVEGTSNPNLYWYRQAAGRGLQLLFYSVGIGQISSEVPQNLSASRPQDRQFILSSKKLLLSDSGFYLCAWASFLSGEQYFGPGTRLTVT.